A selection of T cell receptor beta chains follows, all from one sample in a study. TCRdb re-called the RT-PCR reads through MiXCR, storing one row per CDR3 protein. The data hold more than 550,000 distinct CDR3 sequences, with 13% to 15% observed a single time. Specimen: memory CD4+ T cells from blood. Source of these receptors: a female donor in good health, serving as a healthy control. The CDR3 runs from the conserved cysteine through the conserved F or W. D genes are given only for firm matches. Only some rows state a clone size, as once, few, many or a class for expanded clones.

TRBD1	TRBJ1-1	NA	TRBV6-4	TGTGCCAGCATAAGCAGGACAGGGAACACTGAAGCTTTCTTT	CASISRTGNTEAFF
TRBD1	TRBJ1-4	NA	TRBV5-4	TGTGCCAGCAGCTTCGGGACAGGGACTGCTAATGAAAAACTGTTTTTT	CASSFGTGTANEKLFF
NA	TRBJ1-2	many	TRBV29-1	TGCAGCGTGAGGACCGGCTCCAACTATGGCTACACCTTC	CSVRTGSNYGYTF
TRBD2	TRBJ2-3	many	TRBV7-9	TGTGCCAGCAGCCCAACCGGACTAGCGGGTCGGTCGCAGTATTTT	CASSPTGLAGRSQYF
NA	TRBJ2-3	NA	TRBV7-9	TGTGCCAGCAGCTTAGGGGGACAGCGGGCACAGACAGATACGCAGTATTTT	CASSLGGQRAQTDTQYF
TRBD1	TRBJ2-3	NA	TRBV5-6	TGTGCCAGCAGCTACAGGACAGGGCGTTCAGATACGCAGTATTTT	CASSYRTGRSDTQYF
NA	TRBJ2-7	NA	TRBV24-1	TGTGCCACCAGTGATCCCCACGGGATCTCCTACGAGCAGTACTTC	CATSDPHGISYEQYF
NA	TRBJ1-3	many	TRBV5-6	TGTGCCAGCAGCCCGATCTCTGGAAACACCATATATTTT	CASSPISGNTIYF
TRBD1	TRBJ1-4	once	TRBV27	TGTGCCAGCAGTGCCGCAGGGGGCTTTAATGAAAAACTGTTTTTT	CASSAAGGFNEKLFF
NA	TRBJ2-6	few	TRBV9	TGTGCCAGCAGCGTAGGTCCCTCTGGGGCCAACGTCCTGACTTTC	CASSVGPSGANVLTF
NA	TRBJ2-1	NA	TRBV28	TGTGCCAGCACTGCTAGCGACGCAAACTCCTACAATGAGCAGTTCTTC	CASTASDANSYNEQFF
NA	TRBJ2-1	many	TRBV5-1	TGCGCCAGCAGCTTGGAAGCCGGGACCACTGAGCAGTTCTTC	CASSLEAGTTEQFF
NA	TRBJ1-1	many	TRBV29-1	TGCAGCGTTGTAAACAGCCCAAACACTGAAGCTTTCTTT	CSVVNSPNTEAFF
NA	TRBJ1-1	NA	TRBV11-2	TGTGCCAGCAGCTTAGATGGGCAGGCCAATGAAGCTTTCTTT	CASSLDGQANEAFF
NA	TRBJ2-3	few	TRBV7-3	TGTGCCAGCAGCTTATCAGCGTCCATGGATACGCAGTATTTT	CASSLSASMDTQYF
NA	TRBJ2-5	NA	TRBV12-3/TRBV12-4	TGTGCCAGCAGCCCCGGACCTGGAGAGACCCAGTACTTC	CASSPGPGETQYF
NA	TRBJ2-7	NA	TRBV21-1	TGTGCCAGCAGCAGACCCGTGGGGGCATCGGGGTGCGAGCAGTACTTC	CASSRPVGASGCEQYF
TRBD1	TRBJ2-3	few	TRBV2	TGTGCCAGCAGTTTCTCACAGGGGCGCACAGATACGCAGTATTTT	CASSFSQGRTDTQYF
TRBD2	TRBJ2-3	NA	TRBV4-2	TGTGCCAGCAGCCAAGTGTATAGGGGGACTAGCGGCACAGATACGCAGTATTTT	CASSQVYRGTSGTDTQYF
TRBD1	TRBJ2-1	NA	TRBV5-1	TGCGCCAGCAGTTTAGGACAGGGCATGAGCTCCTACAATGAGCAGTTCTTC	CASSLGQGMSSYNEQFF
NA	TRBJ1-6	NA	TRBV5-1	TGCGCCAGCAGCTTGGCCCCAATGGACAGCTCCTATAATTCACCCCTCCACTTT	CASSLAPMDSSYNSPLHF
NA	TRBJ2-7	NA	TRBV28	TGTGTTAGCAGCCTCCTCCGTTCCGAGCAGTACTTC	CVSSLLRSEQYF
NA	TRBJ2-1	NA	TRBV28	TGTGCCAGCAGTTTGGATACTAGCAGACAGTTCTTC	CASSLDTSRQFF
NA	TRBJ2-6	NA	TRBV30	TGTGCCTGGAGTGGAATGTCTGGGGCCAACGTCCTGACTTTC	CAWSGMSGANVLTF
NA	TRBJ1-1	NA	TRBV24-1	TGTGCCACCAGTGACCCAAACAGGAACACTGAAGCTTTCTTT	CATSDPNRNTEAFF
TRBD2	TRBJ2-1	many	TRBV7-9	TGTGCCAGCCTAGCGGGCCCTTCCTCCTACAATGAGCAGTTCTTC	CASLAGPSSYNEQFF
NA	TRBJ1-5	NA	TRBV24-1	TGTGCCACCAGTGCCCAGGGAGGTCAGCCCCAGCATTTT	CATSAQGGQPQHF
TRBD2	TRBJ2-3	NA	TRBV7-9	TGTGCCAGCGTGCGGGGGTCGGATACGCAGTATTTT	CASVRGSDTQYF
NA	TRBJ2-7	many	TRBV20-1	TGCAGTGCTAAACAGGGTGGGTACGAGCAGTACTTC	CSAKQGGYEQYF
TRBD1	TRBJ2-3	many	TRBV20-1	TGCAGTGCCACACGGCGGACAGGGGACTCCTCAGATACGCAGTATTTT	CSATRRTGDSSDTQYF
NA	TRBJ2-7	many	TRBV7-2	TGTGCCAGCAGCTTAGCGAGGTACGAGCAGTACTTC	CASSLARYEQYF
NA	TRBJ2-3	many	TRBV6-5	TGTGCCAGCAGTCACACACAGGGTGTGGGCGCAGATACGCAGTATTTT	CASSHTQGVGADTQYF
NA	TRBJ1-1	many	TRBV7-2	TGTGCCAGCAGCTCGGGACAGAACACTGAAGCTTTCTTT	CASSSGQNTEAFF
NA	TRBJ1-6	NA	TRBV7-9	TGTGCCAGCCGAAGACAGGAAAATTCACCCCTCCACTTT	CASRRQENSPLHF
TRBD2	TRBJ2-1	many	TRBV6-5	TGTGCCAGCAGTTACTCGATCGGGAGGAGTGAGCAGTTCTTC	CASSYSIGRSEQFF
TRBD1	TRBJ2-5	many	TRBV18	TGTGCCAGCTCACCGGGACAGGTCCAAGAGACCCAGTACTTC	CASSPGQVQETQYF
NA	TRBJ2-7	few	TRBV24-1	TGTGCCACCAGCTCTGTCGTTGGAGCCAGGTACGAGCAGTACTTC	CATSSVVGARYEQYF
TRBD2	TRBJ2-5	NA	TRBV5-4	TGTGCCAGCAACCTGCGGGGGGAAGAGACCCAGTACTTC	CASNLRGEETQYF
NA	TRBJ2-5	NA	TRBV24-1	TGTGCCACCAGTGATTCGGTCAAGGACAAGGAGACCCAGTACTTC	CATSDSVKDKETQYF
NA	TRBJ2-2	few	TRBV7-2	TGTGCCAGCAGCCCCCGGAACCCGAACACCGGGGAGCTGTTTTTT	CASSPRNPNTGELFF
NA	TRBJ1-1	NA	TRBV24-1	TGTGCCACCAGTGATTTCTACAAGGGGGACACTGAAGCTTTCTTT	CATSDFYKGDTEAFF